Presented here are 13 T cell receptor beta chains from one specimen sequenced in a study of blood T cell repertoires in COVID-19. Produced via immunoSEQ multiplex PCR; TCRdb's table is partial and in-frame only. The sample holds some 460,000 clones; roughly 90% are singletons and the top ten take more than 4%. Sequencing used peripheral blood. All receptors derive from a woman aged 25 to 39 with acute or convalescent COVID-19.

This chain joins TRBV19 and TRBJ2-7; weak D call: TRBD1 (6 bases). The V gene's germline CDR1 is LNHDA and CDR2 SQIVND (reference sequence). V was shortened by 0 bases and J by 3 bases, with 12 bases between the two germline ends. This CDR3 comprises 15 residues. Written as DNA, the CDR3 is TGTGCCAGTAGTATAGAGGCGCAGGGGCGCTACGAGCAGTACTTC. This gives the protein CASSIEAQGRYEQYF. Full variable domain (outside the CDR3, taken from reference TRBV19 and TRBJ2-7): DGGITQSPKYLFRKEGQNVTLSCEQNLNHDAMYWYRQDPGQGLRLIYYSQIVNDFQKGDIAEGYSVSREKKESFPLTVTSAQKNPTAFYLCASSIEAQGRYEQYFGPGTRLTVT.

The CDR3 DNA sequence: TGCGCCAGCAGCCATCTACGGGACACCCGCTACGAGCAGTACTTC. As protein: CASSHLRDTRYEQYF. The chain employs TRBV4-1 and TRBJ2-7, with D possibly being TRBD1 (6 bases). V was clipped by 3 bases and J by 3 bases, with 15 bases between them. From germline, CDR1 is MGHRA and CDR2 YSYEKL. The CDR3 covers 15 residues.

This sequence joins TRBV18 and TRBJ2-7, with 11 positions matching TRBD1. Trimming removed 6 bases from V and 2 bases from J; junction bases left unmatched: 6. This CDR3 is built from 15 residues. Germline lookup yields CDR1 KGHSH and CDR2 LQKENI. This CDR3 is CASSPGTGGAYEQYF. The CDR3, as DNA: TGTGCCAGCTCGCCTGGGACAGGGGGTGCCTACGAGCAGTACTTC.

V gene TRBV12-3 or TRBV12-4 combines with J gene TRBJ1-4; D not resolved. Trimming cost V 4 bases and J 5 bases, with 2 bases left between them. The CDR3 length is 11 residues. The CDR3 DNA sequence: TGTGCCAGCAGTTCAAATGAAAAACTGTTTTTT. This sequence encodes CASSSNEKLFF.

V usage is TRBV7-9 and J usage is TRBJ1-3; 7 bases fit TRBD1. There are 13 residues in the CDR3. The V and J ends lost 4 bases and 4 bases, in that order; junction bases with no gene match: 1. Germline V CDR1 and CDR2: SEHNR, FQNEAQ (reference sequence). CDR3 coding DNA: TGTGCCAGCAGCTGGGACAGAGGAAACACCATATATTTT. Protein sequence: CASSWDRGNTIYF.

This clone was detected only a few times. The rearrangement uses TRBV7-3 and TRBJ1-1; D not resolved. Germline V gene data show CDR1 as SGHTA and CDR2 as FQGTGA. Trimming stripped 2 bases from V and 5 bases from J, with 15 bases between. This CDR3 spans 15 amino acids. DNA for the CDR3: TGTGCCAGCAGCTTAGGCGAGGGCCCGGGGACTGAAGCTTTCTTT. Protein product: CASSLGEGPGTEAFF. Looking up the rest from reference TRBV7-3 and TRBJ1-1 gives the full variable domain: GAGVSQTPSNKVTEKGKYVELRCDPISGHTALYWYRQSLGQGPEFLIYFQGTGAADDSGLPNDRFFAVRPEGSVSTLKIQRTERGDSAVYLCASSLGEGPGTEAFFGQGTRLTVV.

The V gene is TRBV15, the J gene TRBJ1-4; 9 nucleotides match TRBD1. Trimming took 7 bases from V and 8 from J; bases not matched to a gene: 8. Germline V gives CDR1 LNHNV, CDR2 YYDKDF (reference sequence). The CDR3 is 14 amino acids. CDR3 in amino acids: CATTTDRGDEKLFF. The CDR3 coding sequence is TGTGCCACCACTACGGACAGGGGCGACGAAAAACTGTTTTTT. The entire variable domain, with the rest obtained from reference TRBV15 and TRBJ1-4, is as follows: DAMVIQNPRYQVTQFGKPVTLSCSQTLNHNVMYWYQQKSSQAPKLLFHYYDKDFNNEADTPDNFQSRRPNTSFCFLDIRSPGLGDTAMYLCATTTDRGDEKLFFGSGTQLSVL.

This clone was picked up a small number of times. This chain uses TRBV5-4 with TRBJ2-7, with 7 bases fitting TRBD1. Germline loops: CDR1 SGHNT, CDR2 YYREEE (reference sequence). V dropped 3 bases and J dropped 6; count of bases not matched to a gene: 6. The CDR3 has 13 residues. The CDR3 sequence is CASSSRQGTEQYF. The CDR3 DNA sequence: TGTGCCAGCAGCTCCCGACAGGGAACCGAGCAGTACTTC. Supplemented by reference TRBV5-4 and TRBJ2-7, the full variable domain reads ETGVTQSPTHLIKTRGQQVTLRCSSQSGHNTVSWYQQALGQGPQFIFQYYREEENGRGNFPPRFSGLQFPNYSSELNVNALELDDSALYLCASSSRQGTEQYFGPGTRLTVT.

The V gene is TRBV6-6, the J gene TRBJ1-1; D unresolved. Germline V gene sequence: CDR1 MNHNY, CDR2 SVGAGI (reference sequence). This CDR3 comprises 11 residues. The germline V and J ends were trimmed by 6 bases and 5 bases, with 7 bases remaining between them. The CDR3 spells CASSPKTEAFF. DNA of the CDR3: TGTGCCAGCAGCCCTAAGACTGAAGCTTTCTTT.

The chain carries TRBV24-1 and TRBJ2-7; a possible D gene is TRBD2 (6 bases). Germline V gives CDR1 KGHDR, CDR2 SFDVKD. Deletions cut 9 bases from V and 1 base from J, with 21 bases between. The CDR3 runs to 16 residues. CDR3 in amino acids: CATSDPGVRKSYEQYF. The CDR3 DNA reads TGTGCCACCTCCGATCCGGGGGTTCGGAAATCCTACGAGCAGTACTTC.

The chain employs TRBV5-1 and TRBJ2-7; perhaps TRBD1 as D (5 bases). Trimming left V 5 bases short and J 1 base short, with 7 bases between. Germline V gene sequence: CDR1 SGHRS, CDR2 YFSETQ. This CDR3 spans 12 amino acids. The CDR3: CASSDSSYEQYF. CDR3 nucleotides: TGCGCCAGCAGTGACAGTTCCTACGAGCAGTACTTC. The full variable domain, completed using reference TRBV5-1 and TRBJ2-7, is KAGVTQTPRYLIKTRGQQVTLSCSPISGHRSVSWYQQTPGQGLQFLFEYFSETQRNKGNFPGRFSGRQFSNSRSEMNVSTLELGDSALYLCASSDSSYEQYFGPGTRLTVT.

As DNA, the CDR3 is TGTGCCAGCAGTGAAGGCTGGCTAGCGGGGCTCACAGATACGCAGTATTTT. Its protein is CASSEGWLAGLTDTQYF. The gene calls are TRBV6-1 and TRBJ2-3, with 9 bases matching TRBD2. CDR1 is MNHNS, CDR2 SASEGT, per germline. This CDR3 spans 17 amino acids. Losses at the gene ends were 1 base for V and 2 bases for J; bases not matched to a gene: 7.

The V call is TRBV29-1, the J call TRBJ2-1; tentative D call: TRBD2 (6 bases). The CDR3 is made up of 15 amino acids. Germline V gene sequence: CDR1 SQVTM, CDR2 ANQGSEA. Trimming shortened V by 3 bases and J by 3 bases, and 15 bases separated the two germline ends. In DNA, the CDR3 is TGCAGCGTTGAGGGGTTAGGGACTCACTACAATGAGCAGTTCTTC. The encoded protein is CSVEGLGTHYNEQFF.